One T cell receptor (beta chain) is described in this entry. Its antigen is unknown. The CDR3 is 12 amino acids. The V gene's germline CDR1 is LGHDT and CDR2 YNNKEL (reference sequence). This sample is drawn from a study of monozygotic twins with inflammatory bowel disease. The input for each TCR library was 3500 ng of total RNA. Across eight separate reactions for each sample, cDNA was made. From its re-call of the 5' RACE reads, TCRdb lists each CDR3 protein once, without DNA. The sample totals 350,000 to 550,000 distinct CDR3 sequences. Study results and limitations: Repertoires of patients may have been made more variable by differing immunosuppressive treatments.

This sequence joins TRBV3-1 and TRBJ1-2; TCRdb gives TRBD1 as the D gene, but with no DNA this cannot be confirmed. Sequenced: blood. The sequence came from a human donor with ulcerative colitis or Crohn's disease, or a healthy co-twin of an affected twin (not recorded which). The CDR3 sequence: CASSQAGQGFTF.